The T cell receptor beta chain under discussion was sequenced for a study of chemoradiotherapy in HPV16-positive cancers. Study-wide results and caveats: Candidate HPV-specific clones and E7-related TCR motifs grew in tumor during treatment.

Germline V gene sequence: CDR1 MNHNY, CDR2 SVGAGI (reference sequence). V gave up 11 bases and J gave up 0 bases, with 11 bases separating them. The CDR3 extends over 13 amino acids. Generated by immunoSEQ multiplex PCR, the TCRdb table keeps only in-frame clones and is missing some. The table records approximately 12,000 clones, roughly nine tenths of them present only once. Concerning this clone: Its antigen is not known.

Sequenced material: blood, taken from a patient who underwent chemoradiotherapy. The sequence derives from a human donor with HPV-associated anogenital cancer. The chain employs TRBV6-6 and TRBJ1-3; D is possibly TRBD1 (6 bases). The CDR3 nucleotides read TGTGCCGCCTGGGACAACTCTGGAAACACCATATATTTT. Amino acid sequence: CAAWDNSGNTIYF.